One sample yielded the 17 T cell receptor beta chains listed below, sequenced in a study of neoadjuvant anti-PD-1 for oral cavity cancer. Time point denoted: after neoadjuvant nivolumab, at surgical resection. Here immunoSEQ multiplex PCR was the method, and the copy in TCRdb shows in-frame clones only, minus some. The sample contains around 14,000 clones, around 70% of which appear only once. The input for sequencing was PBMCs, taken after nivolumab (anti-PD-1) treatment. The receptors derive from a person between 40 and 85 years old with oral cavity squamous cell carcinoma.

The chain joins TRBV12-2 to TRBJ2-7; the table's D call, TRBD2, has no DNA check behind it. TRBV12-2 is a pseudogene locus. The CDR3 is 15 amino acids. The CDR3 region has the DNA TGTGCAAGTCGCTTTTCGACTAGCGGGGCCTACGAGCAGTACTTC. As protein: CASRFSTSGAYEQYF.

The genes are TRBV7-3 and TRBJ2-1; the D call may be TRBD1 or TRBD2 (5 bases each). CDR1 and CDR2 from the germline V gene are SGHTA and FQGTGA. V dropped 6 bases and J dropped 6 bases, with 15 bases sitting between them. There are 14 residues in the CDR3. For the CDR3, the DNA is TGTGCCAGCAGTCCGAGTGGGGGATCCAATGAGCAGTTCTTC. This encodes CASSPSGGSNEQFF.

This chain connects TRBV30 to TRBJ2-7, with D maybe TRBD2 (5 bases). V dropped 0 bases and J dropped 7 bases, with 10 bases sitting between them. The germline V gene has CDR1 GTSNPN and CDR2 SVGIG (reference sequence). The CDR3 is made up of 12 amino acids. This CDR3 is CAWSVGGREQYF. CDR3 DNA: TGTGCCTGGAGTGTAGGAGGTAGGGAGCAGTACTTC.

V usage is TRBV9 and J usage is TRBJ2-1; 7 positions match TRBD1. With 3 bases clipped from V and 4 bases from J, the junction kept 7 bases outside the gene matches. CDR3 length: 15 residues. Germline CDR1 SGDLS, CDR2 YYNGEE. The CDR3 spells CASSALQGSYNEQFF. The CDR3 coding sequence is TGTGCCAGCAGCGCACTACAGGGGTCTTACAATGAGCAGTTCTTC.

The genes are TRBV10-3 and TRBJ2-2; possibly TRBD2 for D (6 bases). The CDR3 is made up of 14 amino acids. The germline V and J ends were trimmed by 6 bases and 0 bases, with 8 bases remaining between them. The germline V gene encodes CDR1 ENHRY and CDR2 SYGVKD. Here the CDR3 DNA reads TGTGCCATCAGCGGGGACTCGAACACCGGGGAGCTGTTTTTT. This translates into CAISGDSNTGELFF.

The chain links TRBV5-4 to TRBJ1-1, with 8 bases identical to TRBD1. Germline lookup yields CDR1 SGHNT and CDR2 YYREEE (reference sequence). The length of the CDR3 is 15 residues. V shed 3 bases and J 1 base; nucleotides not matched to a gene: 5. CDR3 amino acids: CASSSGGQANTEAFF. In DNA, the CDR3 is TGTGCCAGCAGCTCGGGGGGACAGGCGAACACTGAAGCTTTCTTT. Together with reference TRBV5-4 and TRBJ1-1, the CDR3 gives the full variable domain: ETGVTQSPTHLIKTRGQQVTLRCSSQSGHNTVSWYQQALGQGPQFIFQYYREEENGRGNFPPRFSGLQFPNYSSELNVNALELDDSALYLCASSSGGQANTEAFFGQGTRLTVV.

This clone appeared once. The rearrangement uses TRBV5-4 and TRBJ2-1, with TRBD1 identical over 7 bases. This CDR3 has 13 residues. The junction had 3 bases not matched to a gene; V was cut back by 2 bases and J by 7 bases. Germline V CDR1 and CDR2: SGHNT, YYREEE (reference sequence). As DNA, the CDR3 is TGTGCCAGCAGCTTCAGGGGGTTGAATGAGCAGTTCTTC. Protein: CASSFRGLNEQFF.

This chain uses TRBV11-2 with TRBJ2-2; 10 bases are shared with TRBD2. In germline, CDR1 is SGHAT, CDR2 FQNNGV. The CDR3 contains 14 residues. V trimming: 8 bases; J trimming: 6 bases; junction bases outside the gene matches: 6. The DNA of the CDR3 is TGTGCCAGCGGAACTAGCGGGATTGCCGGGGAGCTGTTTTTT. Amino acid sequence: CASGTSGIAGELFF.

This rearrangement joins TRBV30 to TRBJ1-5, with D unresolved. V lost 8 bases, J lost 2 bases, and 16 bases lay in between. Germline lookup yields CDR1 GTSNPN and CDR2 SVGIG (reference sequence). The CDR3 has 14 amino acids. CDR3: CAGTWSPGNQPQHF. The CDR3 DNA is TGTGCCGGAACCTGGAGCCCAGGCAATCAGCCCCAGCATTTT. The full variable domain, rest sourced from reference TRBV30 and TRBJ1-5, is SQTIHQWPATLVQPVGSPLSLECTVEGTSNPNLYWYRQAAGRGLQLLFYSVGIGQISSEVPQNLSASRPQDRQFILSSKKLLLSDSGFYLCAGTWSPGNQPQHFGDGTRLSIL.

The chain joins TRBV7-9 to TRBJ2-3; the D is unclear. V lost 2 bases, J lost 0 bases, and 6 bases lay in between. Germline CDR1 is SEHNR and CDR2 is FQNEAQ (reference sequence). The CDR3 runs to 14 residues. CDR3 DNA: TGTGCCAGCAGCTTAAGATGGAGCACAGATACGCAGTATTTT. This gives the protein CASSLRWSTDTQYF.

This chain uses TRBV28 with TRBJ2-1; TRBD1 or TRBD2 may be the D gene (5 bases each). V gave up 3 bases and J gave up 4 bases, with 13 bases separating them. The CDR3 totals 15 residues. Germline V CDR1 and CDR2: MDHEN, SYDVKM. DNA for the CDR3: TGTGCCAGCAGTTTCGCCGGGACGAAATACAATGAGCAGTTCTTC. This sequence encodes CASSFAGTKYNEQFF.

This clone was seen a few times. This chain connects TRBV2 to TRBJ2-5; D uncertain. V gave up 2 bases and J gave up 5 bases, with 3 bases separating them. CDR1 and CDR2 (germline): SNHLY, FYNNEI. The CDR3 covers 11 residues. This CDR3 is CASSEPETQYF. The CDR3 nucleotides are TGTGCCAGCAGTGAACCGGAGACCCAGTACTTC.

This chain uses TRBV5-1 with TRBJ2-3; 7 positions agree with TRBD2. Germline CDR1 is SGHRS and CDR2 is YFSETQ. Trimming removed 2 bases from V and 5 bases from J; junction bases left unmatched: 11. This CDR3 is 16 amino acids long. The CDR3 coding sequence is TGCGCCAGCAGCTTATCCACCGGCGGGAGTTTAGATACGCAGTATTTT. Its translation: CASSLSTGGSLDTQYF.

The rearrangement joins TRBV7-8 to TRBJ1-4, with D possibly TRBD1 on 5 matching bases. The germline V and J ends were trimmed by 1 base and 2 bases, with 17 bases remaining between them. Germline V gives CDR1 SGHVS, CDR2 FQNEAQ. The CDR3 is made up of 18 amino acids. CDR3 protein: CASSLGGRPGGTNEKLFF. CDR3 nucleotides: TGTGCCAGCAGCTTAGGGGGCCGTCCGGGCGGTACTAATGAAAAACTGTTTTTT. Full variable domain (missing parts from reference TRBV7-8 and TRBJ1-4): GAGVSQSPRYKVAKRGQDVALRCDPISGHVSLFWYQQALGQGPEFLTYFQNEAQLDKSGLPSDRFFAERPEGSVSTLKIQRTQQEDSAVYLCASSLGGRPGGTNEKLFFGSGTQLSVL.

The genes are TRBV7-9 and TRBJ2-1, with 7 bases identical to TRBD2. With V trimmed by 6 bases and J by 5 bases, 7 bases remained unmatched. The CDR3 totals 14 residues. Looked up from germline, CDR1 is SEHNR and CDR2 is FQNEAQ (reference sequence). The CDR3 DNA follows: TGTGCCAGCAGTCTCACTAGCGACCACAATGAGCAGTTCTTC. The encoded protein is CASSLTSDHNEQFF.

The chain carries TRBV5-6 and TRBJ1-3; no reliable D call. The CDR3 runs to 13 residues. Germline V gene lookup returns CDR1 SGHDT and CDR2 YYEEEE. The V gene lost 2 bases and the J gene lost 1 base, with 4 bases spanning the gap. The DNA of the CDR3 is TGTGCCAGCAGCTTACAGTCTGGAAACACCATATATTTT. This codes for CASSLQSGNTIYF.

The CDR3 reads CASRPESGLAPGDEQFF. The CDR3 DNA follows: TGCGCCAGCAGGCCTGAATCGGGACTAGCACCTGGGGATGAGCAGTTCTTC. J is TRBJ2-1 and V is TRBV5-1; 9 nucleotides align to TRBD2. Germline CDR1 is SGHRS and CDR2 is YFSETQ. With V trimmed by 5 bases and J by 8 bases, 17 bases remained unmatched. The CDR3 extends over 17 amino acids. The full variable domain, its missing parts supplied by reference TRBV5-1 and TRBJ2-1, is KAGVTQTPRYLIKTRGQQVTLSCSPISGHRSVSWYQQTPGQGLQFLFEYFSETQRNKGNFPGRFSGRQFSNSRSEMNVSTLELGDSALYLCASRPESGLAPGDEQFFGPGTRLTVL.